The entry that follows covers one T cell receptor beta chain sequence. This CDR3 is 17 amino acids long. J gave up 1 base and V 6 bases, and 13 bases lay outside the gene matches. Germline loops: CDR1 SEHNR, CDR2 FQNEAQ (reference sequence). Per the original methods: Estimation of nucleated cell counts was performed using reference gene primer amplification. The table came from immunoSEQ multiplex PCR; TCRdb's copy has only in-frame clones and leaves some out. The V and J calls and clone size come from that table; D and trimming were worked out from the DNA. The sample holds 250,000 or so clones, around 88% seen once. This entry belongs to a study of blood T cell repertoires in COVID-19. At the level of the study: Samples representing acute and convalescent COVID-19 were sourced from the United States, Italy and Spain.

Participant-given clinical history determined each cohort assignment. The source material was PBMCs or T cells enriched from blood (not recorded which). The source is a man aged 40-49 years who had recovered from COVID-19. The J gene is TRBJ1-1, the V gene TRBV7-9; 8 nucleotides agree with TRBD1. The chain's CDR3 is CASRKAGTGGENTEAFF. CDR3 coding DNA: TGTGCCAGCAGAAAAGCCGGGACAGGTGGGGAGAACACTGAAGCTTTCTTT. The full variable domain, in which reference TRBV7-9 and TRBJ1-1 provide the parts outside the CDR3, is DTGVSQNPRHKITKRGQNVTFRCDPISEHNRLYWYRQTLGQGPEFLTYFQNEAQLEKSRLLSDRFSAERPKGSFSTLEIQRTEQGDSAMYLCASRKAGTGGENTEAFFGQGTRLTVV.